The rows below give T cell receptor beta chains drawn from one sample of a study of control samples from healthy donors and cancer patients. Some clones are missing from TCRdb's copy, which holds only in-frame ones; the method was immunoSEQ multiplex PCR. The sample holds around 170,000 clones, around 90% seen once. Sequencing input: blood. These receptor sequences come from a woman between 45 and 60 years old in good health. Each CDR3 is given with its conserved first and last residue. The size of a clone is reported for some rows only, either as once, few or many, or as a class for expanded clones.

V	size	J	CDR3
TRBV20-1	NA	TRBJ1-6	CSASPRAGQFSPLHF
TRBV6-1	NA	TRBJ2-1	CASSGLAGVSYNEQFF
TRBV14	NA	TRBJ2-3	CASSFAGATDTQYF
TRBV7-9	NA	TRBJ2-3	CASSLVGGPDTQYF
TRBV3-1/TRBV3-2	NA	TRBJ2-5	CASSQASGGAQETQYF
TRBV5-1	NA	TRBJ2-1	CASSPGVYEQFF
TRBV9	NA	TRBJ2-2	CASSVTQITGELFF
TRBV9	NA	TRBJ1-4	CASSVYGPNEKLFF
TRBV2	NA	TRBJ1-6	CASSSDRGRSALHF
TRBV7-2	NA	TRBJ2-1	CASSRTESGRHYNEQFF
TRBV11-2	NA	TRBJ1-1	CASSRQGAGTEAFF
TRBV30	NA	TRBJ1-2	CAWTSPGGADGYTF
TRBV7-9	NA	TRBJ2-1	CASSPTTSGRAHEQFF
TRBV3-1/TRBV3-2	NA	TRBJ2-1	CASSRRPLGEQFF
TRBV5-1	NA	TRBJ2-3	CASRRLADTQYF
TRBV5-4	NA	TRBJ2-7	CASSLADMGGGEQYF
TRBV5-6	NA	TRBJ2-7	CASSLGGASYEQYF
TRBV2	NA	TRBJ2-7	CASSDLQGAADEQYF
TRBV27	NA	TRBJ2-7	CASSLSRTGERTYEQYF
TRBV15	NA	TRBJ2-2	CATSREAGAGELFF
TRBV21-1	NA	TRBJ1-6	CASSKGEGRTDSPLHF
TRBV15	NA	TRBJ1-1	CATSRDLRGSFGTEAFF
TRBV4-3	NA	TRBJ1-1	CASRGRDTEAFF
TRBV4-2	NA	TRBJ1-5	CASSQDGQGNQPQHF
TRBV11-1	NA	TRBJ2-5	CASSLDRQETQYF
TRBV27	once	TRBJ2-7	CASSLSAGTNIEQYF
TRBV6-5	once	TRBJ1-4	CASSYTGGTNEKLFF
TRBV6-4	NA	TRBJ1-6	CASSAEGNNSPLHF
TRBV6-2/TRBV6-3	NA	TRBJ2-7	CASSYSGQAGGQYF
TRBV6-6	NA	TRBJ2-5	CASFGTVGQGQETQYF
TRBV5-1	NA	TRBJ1-1	CASSLTGGRLVAEAFF
TRBV6-2/TRBV6-3	NA	TRBJ1-5	CASSWGQGDQPQHF
TRBV5-4	NA	TRBJ1-3	CASSLGGTARSGNTIYF
TRBV2	NA	TRBJ2-5	CASSLKETQYF
TRBV19	NA	TRBJ1-5	CASNLHGINQPQHF
TRBV27	NA	TRBJ2-7	CASSLAGTGHYEQYF
TRBV7-2	NA	TRBJ1-1	CASSLTGGVRAFF
TRBV5-1	once	TRBJ2-3	CASSPGTSGRSDTQYF
TRBV2	NA	TRBJ2-7	CASSGQGTIDEQYF
TRBV28	NA	TRBJ2-7	CATFRPLLYEQYF
TRBV9	NA	TRBJ2-1	CASSVSKRARYNEQFF
TRBV20-1	NA	TRBJ2-3	CSASWRGGRDTQYF
TRBV27	NA	TRBJ2-7	CASSPPGSKDEQYF
TRBV18	NA	TRBJ1-5	CASSPSPGQSSASNQPQHF
TRBV28	NA	TRBJ2-7	CASSFQEYEQYF
TRBV7-3	NA	TRBJ2-1	CASSRQSLGDNEQFF
TRBV6-1	NA	TRBJ2-1	CASSEAGGTQFF
TRBV6-6	NA	TRBJ1-6	CASSHQTGSPSPLHF
TRBV7-2	NA	TRBJ2-3	CASTSGLAGVGTQYF